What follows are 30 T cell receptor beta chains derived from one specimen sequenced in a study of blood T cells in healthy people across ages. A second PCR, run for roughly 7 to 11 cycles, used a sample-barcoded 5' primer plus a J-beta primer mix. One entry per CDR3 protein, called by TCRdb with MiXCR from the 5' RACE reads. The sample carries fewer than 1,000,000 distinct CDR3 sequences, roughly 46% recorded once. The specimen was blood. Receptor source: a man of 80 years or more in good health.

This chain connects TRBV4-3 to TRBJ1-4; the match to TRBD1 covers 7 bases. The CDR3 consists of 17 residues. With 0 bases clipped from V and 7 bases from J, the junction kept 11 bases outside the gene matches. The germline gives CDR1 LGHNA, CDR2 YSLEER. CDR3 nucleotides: TGCGCCAGCAGCCAAGACTCGGGCAGTCGACAGGGTGAAAAACTGTTTTTT. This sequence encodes CASSQDSGSRQGEKLFF.

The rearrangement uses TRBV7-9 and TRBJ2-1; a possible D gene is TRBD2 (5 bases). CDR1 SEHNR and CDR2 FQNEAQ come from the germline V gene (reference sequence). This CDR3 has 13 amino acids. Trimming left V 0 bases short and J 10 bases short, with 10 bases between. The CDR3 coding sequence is TGTGCCAGCAGCTTAGCAGGGAGTGGGGAGCAGTTCTTC. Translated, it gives CASSLAGSGEQFF.

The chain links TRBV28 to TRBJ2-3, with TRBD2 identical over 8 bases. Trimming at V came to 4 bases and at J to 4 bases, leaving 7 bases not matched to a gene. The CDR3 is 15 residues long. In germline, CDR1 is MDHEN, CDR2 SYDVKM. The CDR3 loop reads CASSSVAGSPDTQYF. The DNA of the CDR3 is TGTGCCAGCAGTTCAGTAGCGGGGTCCCCAGATACGCAGTATTTT.

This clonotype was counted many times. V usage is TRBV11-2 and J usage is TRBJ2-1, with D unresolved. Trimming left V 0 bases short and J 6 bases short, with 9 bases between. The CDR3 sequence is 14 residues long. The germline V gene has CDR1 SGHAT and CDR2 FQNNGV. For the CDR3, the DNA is TGTGCCAGCAGCTTAGAAGCCAGGATCAATGAGCAGTTCTTC. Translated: CASSLEARINEQFF.

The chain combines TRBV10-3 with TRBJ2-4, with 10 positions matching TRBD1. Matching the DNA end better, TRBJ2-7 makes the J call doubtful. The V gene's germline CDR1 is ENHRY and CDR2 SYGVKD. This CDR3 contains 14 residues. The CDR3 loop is CAISRQGARDEQYF. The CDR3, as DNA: TGTGCCATCAGTAGACAGGGGGCGAGGGACGAGCAGTACTTC.

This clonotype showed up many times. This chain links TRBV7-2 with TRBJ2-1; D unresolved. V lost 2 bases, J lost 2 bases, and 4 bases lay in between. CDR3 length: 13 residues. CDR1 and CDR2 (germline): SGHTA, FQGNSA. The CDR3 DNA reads TGTGCCAGCAGCTTAACCACCTACAATGAGCAGTTCTTC. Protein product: CASSLTTYNEQFF.

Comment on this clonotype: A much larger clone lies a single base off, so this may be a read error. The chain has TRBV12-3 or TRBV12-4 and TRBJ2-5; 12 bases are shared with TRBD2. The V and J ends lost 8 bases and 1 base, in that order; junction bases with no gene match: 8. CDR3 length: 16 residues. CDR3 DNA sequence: TGTGCCAGCGGTTCAAGGGGACTAGCGGGCCAAGAGACCCAGTACTTC. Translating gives CASGSRGLAGQETQYF.

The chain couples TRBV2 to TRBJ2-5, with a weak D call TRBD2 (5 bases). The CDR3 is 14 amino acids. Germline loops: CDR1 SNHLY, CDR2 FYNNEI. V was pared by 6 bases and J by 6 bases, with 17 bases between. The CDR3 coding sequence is TGTGCCAGCAGAGACTCCGGGCCGGGAAAGACCCAGTACTTC. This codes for CASRDSGPGKTQYF.

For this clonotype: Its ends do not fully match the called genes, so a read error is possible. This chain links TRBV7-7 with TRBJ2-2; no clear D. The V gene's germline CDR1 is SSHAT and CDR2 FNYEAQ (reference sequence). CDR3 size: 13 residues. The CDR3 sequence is CASSLDYTGELFF. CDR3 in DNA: TGTGCTAGCAGCCTAGACTACACCGGGGAGCTGTTTTTT.

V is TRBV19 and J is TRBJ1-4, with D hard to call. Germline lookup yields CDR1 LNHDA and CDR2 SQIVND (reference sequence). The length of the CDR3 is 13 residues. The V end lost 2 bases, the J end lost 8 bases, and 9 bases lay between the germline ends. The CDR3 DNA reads TGTGCCAGTAGTATAACGGGTTCAGAAAAACTGTTTTTT. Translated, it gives CASSITGSEKLFF.

The CDR3 DNA reads TGCGCCAGCAGCAACCGGGACCCAGCGACGAATGAGCAGTACTTC. The encoded protein is CASSNRDPATNEQYF. The rearrangement joins TRBV5-1 to TRBJ2-1, with D perhaps matching TRBD1 or TRBD2 (5 bases each). The J call may not be correct, given that the DNA end is closer to TRBJ2-7. This CDR3 has 15 residues. Looked up from germline, CDR1 is SGHRS and CDR2 is YFSETQ.

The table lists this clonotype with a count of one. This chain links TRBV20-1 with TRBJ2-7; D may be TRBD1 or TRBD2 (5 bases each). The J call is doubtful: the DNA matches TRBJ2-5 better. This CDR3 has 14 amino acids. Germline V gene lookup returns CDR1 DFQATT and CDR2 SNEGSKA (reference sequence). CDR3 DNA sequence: TGCAGTGCTAGAGATAGTGTCGGGACGAAGACCCAGTACTTC. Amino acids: CSARDSVGTKTQYF.

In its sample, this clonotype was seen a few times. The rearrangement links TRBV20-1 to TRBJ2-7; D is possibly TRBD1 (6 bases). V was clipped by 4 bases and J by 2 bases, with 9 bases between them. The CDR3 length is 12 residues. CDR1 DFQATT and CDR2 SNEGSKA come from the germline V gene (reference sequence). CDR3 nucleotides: TGCAGTGCTACGGACAGAGCCTACGAGCAGTACTTC. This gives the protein CSATDRAYEQYF.

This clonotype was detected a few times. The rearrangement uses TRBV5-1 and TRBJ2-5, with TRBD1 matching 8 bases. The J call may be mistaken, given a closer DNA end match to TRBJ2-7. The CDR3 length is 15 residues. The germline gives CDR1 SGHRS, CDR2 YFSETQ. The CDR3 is CASSLPTGGVDEQYF. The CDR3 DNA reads TGCGCCAGCAGCTTGCCTACAGGGGGTGTCGACGAGCAGTACTTC.

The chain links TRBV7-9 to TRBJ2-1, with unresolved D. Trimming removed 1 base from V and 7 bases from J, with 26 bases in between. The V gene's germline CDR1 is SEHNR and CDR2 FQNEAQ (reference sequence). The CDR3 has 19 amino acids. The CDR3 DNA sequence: TGTGCCAGCAGCTTAGAAATCGTCTTTGTGGGCTCTAATGTTAATGAGCAGTTCTTC. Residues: CASSLEIVFVGSNVNEQFF. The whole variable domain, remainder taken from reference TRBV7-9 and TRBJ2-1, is DTGVSQNPRHKITKRGQNVTFRCDPISEHNRLYWYRQTLGQGPEFLTYFQNEAQLEKSRLLSDRFSAERPKGSFSTLEIQRTEQGDSAMYLCASSLEIVFVGSNVNEQFFGPGTRLTVL.

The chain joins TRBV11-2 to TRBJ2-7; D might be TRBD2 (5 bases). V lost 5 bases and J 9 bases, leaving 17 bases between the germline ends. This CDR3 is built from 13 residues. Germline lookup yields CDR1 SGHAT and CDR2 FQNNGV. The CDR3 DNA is TGTGCCAGCAGCGCCGGGATCTTGGGCGGGCAGTACTTC. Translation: CASSAGILGGQYF.

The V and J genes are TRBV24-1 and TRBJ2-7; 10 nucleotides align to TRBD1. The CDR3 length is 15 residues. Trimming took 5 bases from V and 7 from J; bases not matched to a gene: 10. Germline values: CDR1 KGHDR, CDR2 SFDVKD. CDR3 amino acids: CATSGTGGIHNEQYF. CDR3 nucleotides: TGTGCCACCAGTGGGACAGGGGGAATCCACAATGAGCAGTACTTC.

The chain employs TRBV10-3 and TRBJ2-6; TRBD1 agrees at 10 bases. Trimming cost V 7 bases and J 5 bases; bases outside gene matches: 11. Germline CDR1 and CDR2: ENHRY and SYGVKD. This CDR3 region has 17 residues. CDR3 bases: TGTGCCATCAATCCCGGGACAGGGGTTTTTTGGGCCAACGTCCTGACTTTC. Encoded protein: CAINPGTGVFWANVLTF.

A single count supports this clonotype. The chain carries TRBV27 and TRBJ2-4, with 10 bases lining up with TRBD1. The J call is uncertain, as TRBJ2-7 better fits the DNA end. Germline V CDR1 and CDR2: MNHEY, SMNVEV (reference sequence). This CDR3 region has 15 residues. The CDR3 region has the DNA TGTGCCAGCAGTTTATTCGTGACAGGGGGCGACGAGCAGTACTTC. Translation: CASSLFVTGGDEQYF.

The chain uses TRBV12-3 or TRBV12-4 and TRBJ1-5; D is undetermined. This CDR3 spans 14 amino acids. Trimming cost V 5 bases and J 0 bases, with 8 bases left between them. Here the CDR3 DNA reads TGTGCCAGCAGTCTTGGTTTTAGCAATCAGCCCCAGCATTTT. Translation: CASSLGFSNQPQHF.

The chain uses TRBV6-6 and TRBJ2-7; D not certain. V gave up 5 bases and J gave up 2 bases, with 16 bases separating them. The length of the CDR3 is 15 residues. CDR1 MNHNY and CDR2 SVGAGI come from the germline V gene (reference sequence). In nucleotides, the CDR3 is TGTGCCAGCAGTCAAAGCCGGCGAGGAGCCTACGAGCAGTACTTC. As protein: CASSQSRRGAYEQYF.

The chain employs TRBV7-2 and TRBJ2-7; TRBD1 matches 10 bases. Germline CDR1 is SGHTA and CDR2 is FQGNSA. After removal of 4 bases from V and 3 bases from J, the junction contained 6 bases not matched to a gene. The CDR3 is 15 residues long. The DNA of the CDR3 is TGTGCCAGCAGCTCGGGACAGGGGTTACTCTACGAGCAGTACTTC. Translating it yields CASSSGQGLLYEQYF.

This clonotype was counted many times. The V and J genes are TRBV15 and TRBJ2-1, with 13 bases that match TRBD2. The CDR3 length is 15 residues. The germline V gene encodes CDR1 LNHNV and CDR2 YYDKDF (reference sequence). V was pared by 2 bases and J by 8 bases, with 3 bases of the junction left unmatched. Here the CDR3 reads CATSRSGLAGDEQFF. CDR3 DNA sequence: TGTGCCACCAGCAGATCCGGACTAGCGGGAGATGAGCAGTTCTTC.

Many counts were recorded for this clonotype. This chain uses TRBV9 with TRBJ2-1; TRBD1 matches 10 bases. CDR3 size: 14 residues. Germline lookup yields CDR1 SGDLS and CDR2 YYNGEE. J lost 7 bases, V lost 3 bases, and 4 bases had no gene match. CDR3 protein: CASSAWGQGNEQFF. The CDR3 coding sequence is TGTGCCAGCAGCGCTTGGGGACAGGGGAATGAGCAGTTCTTC.

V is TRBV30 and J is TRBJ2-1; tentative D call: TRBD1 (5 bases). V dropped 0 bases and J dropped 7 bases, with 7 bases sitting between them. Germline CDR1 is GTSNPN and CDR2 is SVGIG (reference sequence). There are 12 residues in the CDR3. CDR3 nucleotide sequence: TGTGCCTGGAGTGTATCAGGGAATGAGCAGTTCTTC. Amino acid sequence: CAWSVSGNEQFF. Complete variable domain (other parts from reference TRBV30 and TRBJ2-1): SQTIHQWPATLVQPVGSPLSLECTVEGTSNPNLYWYRQAAGRGLQLLFYSVGIGQISSEVPQNLSASRPQDRQFILSSKKLLLSDSGFYLCAWSVSGNEQFFGPGTRLTVL.

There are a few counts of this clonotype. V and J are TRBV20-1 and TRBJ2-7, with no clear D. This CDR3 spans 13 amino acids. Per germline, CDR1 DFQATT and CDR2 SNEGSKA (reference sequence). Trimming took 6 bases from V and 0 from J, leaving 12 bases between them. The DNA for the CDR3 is TGCAGTGCGAAGGTCAGCAACTCCTACGAGCAGTACTTC. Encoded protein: CSAKVSNSYEQYF.

The CDR3 reads CASSLQPSAGGAKNIQYF. The CDR3 DNA sequence: TGTGCCAGCAGCCTCCAACCCTCAGCGGGAGGCGCCAAAAACATTCAGTACTTC. The chain combines TRBV4-2 with TRBJ2-4, with 9 bases lining up with TRBD2. V lost 4 bases and J lost 1; bases outside the gene matches: 11. The CDR3 extends over 18 amino acids. Germline V gene data show CDR1 as LGHNA and CDR2 as YNFKEQ.

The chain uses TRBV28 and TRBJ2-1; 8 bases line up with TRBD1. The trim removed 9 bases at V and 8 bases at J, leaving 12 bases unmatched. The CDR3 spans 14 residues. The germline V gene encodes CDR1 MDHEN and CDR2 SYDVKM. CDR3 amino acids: CASWARQGIHEQFF. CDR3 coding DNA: TGTGCCAGTTGGGCCCGACAGGGGATACATGAGCAGTTCTTC.

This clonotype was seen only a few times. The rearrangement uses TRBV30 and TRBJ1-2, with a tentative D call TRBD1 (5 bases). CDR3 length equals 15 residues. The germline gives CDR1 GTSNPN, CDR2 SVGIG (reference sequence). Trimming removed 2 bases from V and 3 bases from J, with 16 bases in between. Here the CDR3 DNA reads TGTGCCTGGAGTCCGGGCCTCGGGGGAGACTATGGCTACACCTTC. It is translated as CAWSPGLGGDYGYTF. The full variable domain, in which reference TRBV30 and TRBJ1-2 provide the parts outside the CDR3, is SQTIHQWPATLVQPVGSPLSLECTVEGTSNPNLYWYRQAAGRGLQLLFYSVGIGQISSEVPQNLSASRPQDRQFILSSKKLLLSDSGFYLCAWSPGLGGDYGYTFGSGTRLTVV.

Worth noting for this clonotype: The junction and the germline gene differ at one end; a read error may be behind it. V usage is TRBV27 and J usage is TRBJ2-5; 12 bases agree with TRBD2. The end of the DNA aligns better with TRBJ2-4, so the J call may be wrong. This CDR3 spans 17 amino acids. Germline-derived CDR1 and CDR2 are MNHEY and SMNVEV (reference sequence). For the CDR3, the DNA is TGTGCCAACAGTTTTGCTAGCGGGAGGGTGTCCCAAAACATTCAGTACTTC. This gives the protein CANSFASGRVSQNIQYF.